This passage covers 13 T cell receptor beta chains from one sample sequenced in a study of regulatory T cells in long-lasting Graves disease (dated by TCRdb to the early 2020s). Read against the paper, the sample's time point label means: persistent/refractory GD, antithyroid drugs over 5 years with positive TRAb. For both TCR sequencing and RNA sequencing, RNA was extracted from PBMCs using TRIzol. Libraries were constructed by multiplex PCR. TCRdb shows the sequencer as Illumina HiSeq 4000. To build TCR beta libraries, CDR3 regions were amplified by Arm-PCR using iRepertoire HTBI primers. The public reads were reanalyzed by TCRdb: fastp trimming at Q25, MiXCR alignment, in-frame beta chains only. Every entry covers one CDR3 protein and lists the most common genes and DNA from its rows. The sample has approximately 500,000 distinct CDR3 sequences on record, approximately 21% of them singletons. The ten largest clones capture roughly 7% of the sample.

The sequenced sample was peripheral blood mononuclear cells (PBMCs), obtained when the disease was refractory, from a patient treated with antithyroid drugs. These receptors originate from a female donor with Graves disease.

This clonotype was picked up many times. The CDR3 is CASSLGQLNSGANVLTF. The CDR3 DNA reads TGTGCCAGCAGTTTAGGACAGTTAAACTCTGGGGCCAACGTCCTGACTTTC. The chain links TRBV12-3 or TRBV12-4 to TRBJ2-6; possible D gene TRBD1, 5 bases. The V gene lost 1 base and the J gene lost 0 bases, with 10 bases spanning the gap. CDR3 length equals 17 residues.

This clonotype appeared a single time. This chain links TRBV19 with TRBJ1-1; TRBD1 aligns across 8 bases. With 6 bases clipped from V and 5 bases from J, the junction kept 5 bases outside the gene matches. The CDR3 length is 13 residues. CDR1 and CDR2 (germline): LNHDA, SQIVND (reference sequence). The CDR3 nucleotides are TGTGCCAGTAGCCTGGACAGGGAGACTGAAGCTTTCTTT. Residues: CASSLDRETEAFF.

This clonotype has only a few counts. The DNA of the CDR3 is TGTGCCAGCAGCCCCATTCACGACAGGATGTACCAAGAGACCCAGTACTTC. It translates to CASSPIHDRMYQETQYF. The V call is TRBV4-2, the J call TRBJ2-5, with TRBD1 as a possible D gene (6 bases). In germline, CDR1 is LGHNA, CDR2 YNFKEQ. V lost 4 bases and J lost 0, with 18 bases in between. The CDR3 consists of 17 residues.

This sequence joins TRBV6-1 and TRBJ2-2; TRBD1 matches at 8 bases. V shed 5 bases and J 4 bases; nucleotides not matched to a gene: 6. This CDR3 region has 15 residues. Germline lookup yields CDR1 MNHNS and CDR2 SASEGT. Written as DNA, the CDR3 is TGTGCCAGCAGTCCTCGGACAGGGACCACCGGGGAGCTGTTTTTT. Translation: CASSPRTGTTGELFF.

This clonotype was detected a few times. The chain is built from TRBV19 and TRBJ1-5; 9 bases are shared with TRBD1. Germline values: CDR1 LNHDA, CDR2 SQIVND (reference sequence). V was pared by 10 bases and J by 4 bases, with 8 bases of the junction left unmatched. This CDR3 comprises 14 residues. The CDR3 DNA follows: TGTGCCACAAAACAGGGGGCGGGAAATCAGCCCCAGCATTTT. Translation: CATKQGAGNQPQHF.

This clonotype was recorded a few times. The chain recombines TRBV7-9 with TRBJ1-2, with 10 nucleotides matching TRBD1. Germline V gene lookup returns CDR1 SEHNR and CDR2 FQNEAQ (reference sequence). CDR3 length: 14 residues. The ends lost 4 bases at V and 6 bases at J; junction bases unmatched: 5. The CDR3 is CASSSGQGVNGYTF. The CDR3 DNA is TGTGCCAGCAGCTCCGGACAGGGGGTTAATGGCTACACCTTC.

This rearrangement joins TRBV25-1 to TRBJ2-7, with D perhaps matching TRBD1 (5 bases). Germline V gives CDR1 MGHDK, CDR2 SYGVNS. CDR3 length equals 13 residues. The V and J ends lost 6 bases and 3 bases respectively, with 12 bases between them. The CDR3 protein is CASSDKQGYEQYF. CDR3 in DNA: TGTGCCAGCAGCGATAAGCAGGGCTACGAGCAGTACTTC.

This clonotype occurred many times. V usage is TRBV6-1 and J usage is TRBJ1-2; TRBD1 matches at 7 bases. Germline lookup yields CDR1 MNHNS and CDR2 SASEGT. The CDR3 length is 14 residues. V lost 6 bases and J lost 4; bases outside the gene matches: 8. The CDR3 is CASRQQGRIYGYTF. CDR3 in DNA: TGTGCCAGCAGGCAACAGGGGCGCATCTATGGCTACACCTTC.

This rearrangement joins TRBV9 to TRBJ1-3; D may be TRBD1 (5 bases). V dropped 2 bases and J dropped 7 bases, with 13 bases sitting between them. The CDR3 runs 14 residues. CDR1 is SGDLS, CDR2 YYNGEE, per germline. CDR3 amino acids: CASSVGRGTNTIYF. As DNA, the CDR3 is TGTGCCAGCAGCGTCGGACGCGGGACGAACACCATATATTTT.

This chain uses TRBV20-1 with TRBJ2-3; the D gene is possibly TRBD1 (6 bases). The germline V gene encodes CDR1 DFQATT and CDR2 SNEGSKA (reference sequence). Trimming pared 3 bases from V and 5 bases from J, leaving 12 bases between. This CDR3 contains 13 residues. In DNA form, the CDR3 reads TGCAGTGCTAGGGACAGTCCCCGAGATACGCAGTATTTT. Amino acids: CSARDSPRDTQYF.

The V and J genes are TRBV4-1 and TRBJ2-4; weak D call: TRBD2 (6 bases). Germline values: CDR1 MGHRA, CDR2 YSYEKL. V was shortened by 2 bases and J by 0 bases, with 8 bases between the two germline ends. The CDR3 extends over 15 amino acids. This chain's CDR3 is CASSQRTIAKNIQYF. CDR3 DNA: TGCGCCAGCAGCCAAAGGACTATAGCCAAAAACATTCAGTACTTC.

Of note for this clonotype: This may be a read error: a much more frequent sequence differs by one nucleotide. V and J are TRBV28 and TRBJ1-6; the D gene is possibly TRBD1 (6 bases). V dropped 8 bases and J dropped 10 bases, with 21 bases sitting between them. CDR3 length equals 15 residues. Per the germline V gene, CDR1 is MDHEN and CDR2 is SYDVKM. CDR3 bases: TGTGCCAGCGGTTCACCGGGGGCCGCCATATCACCCCTCCACTTT. Translation gives CASGSPGAAISPLHF.

As for this clonotype: A single base separates this from a much larger clone, so it may be a read error. The chain combines TRBV12-3 or TRBV12-4 with TRBJ1-6; D is possibly TRBD1 (6 bases). The CDR3 loop spans 13 amino acids. The CDR3 nucleotides are TGTGCCAGCAATTTACAGGGAACATCACCCCTCCACTTT. Its protein is CASNLQGTSPLHF.